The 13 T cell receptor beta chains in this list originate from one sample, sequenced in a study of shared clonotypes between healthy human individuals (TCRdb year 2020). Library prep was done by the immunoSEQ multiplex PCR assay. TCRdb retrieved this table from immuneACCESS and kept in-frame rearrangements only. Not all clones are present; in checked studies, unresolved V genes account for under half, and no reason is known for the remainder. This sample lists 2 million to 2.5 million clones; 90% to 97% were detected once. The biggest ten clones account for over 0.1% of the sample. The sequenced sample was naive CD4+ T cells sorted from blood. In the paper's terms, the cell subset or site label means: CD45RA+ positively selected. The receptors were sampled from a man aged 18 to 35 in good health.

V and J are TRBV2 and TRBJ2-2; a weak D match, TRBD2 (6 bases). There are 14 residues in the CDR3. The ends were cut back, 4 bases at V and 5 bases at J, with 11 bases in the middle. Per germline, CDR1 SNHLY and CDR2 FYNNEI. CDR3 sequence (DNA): TGTGCCAGCAGTGTCGAAGGGAGGACCGGGGAGCTGTTTTTT. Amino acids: CASSVEGRTGELFF.

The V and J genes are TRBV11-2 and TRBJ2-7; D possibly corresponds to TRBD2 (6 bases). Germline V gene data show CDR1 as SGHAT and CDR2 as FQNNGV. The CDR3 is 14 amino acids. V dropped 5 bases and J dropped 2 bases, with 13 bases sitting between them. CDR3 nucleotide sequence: TGTGCCAGCAGCCCGGGGGATCAGGCCTACGAGCAGTACTTC. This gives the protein CASSPGDQAYEQYF.

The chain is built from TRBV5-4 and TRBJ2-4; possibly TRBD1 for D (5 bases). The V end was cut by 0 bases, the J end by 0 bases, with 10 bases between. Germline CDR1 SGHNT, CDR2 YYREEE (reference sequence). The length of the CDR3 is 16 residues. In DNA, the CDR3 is TGTGCCAGCAGCTTGGAGACAGACGTAGCCAAAAACATTCAGTACTTC. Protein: CASSLETDVAKNIQYF.

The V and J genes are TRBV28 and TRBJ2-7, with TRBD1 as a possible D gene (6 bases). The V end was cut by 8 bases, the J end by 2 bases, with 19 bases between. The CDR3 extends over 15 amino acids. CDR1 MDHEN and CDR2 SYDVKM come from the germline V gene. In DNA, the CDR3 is TGTGCCAGCCTGAGTGTGGGTGACAGGCCCTACGAGCAGTACTTC. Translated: CASLSVGDRPYEQYF.

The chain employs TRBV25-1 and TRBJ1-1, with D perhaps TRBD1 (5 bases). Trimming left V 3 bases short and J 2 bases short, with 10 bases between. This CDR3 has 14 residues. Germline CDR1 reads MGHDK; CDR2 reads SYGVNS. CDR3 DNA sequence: TGTGCCAGCAGTGAGACAGCCAGTAACACTGAAGCTTTCTTT. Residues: CASSETASNTEAFF.

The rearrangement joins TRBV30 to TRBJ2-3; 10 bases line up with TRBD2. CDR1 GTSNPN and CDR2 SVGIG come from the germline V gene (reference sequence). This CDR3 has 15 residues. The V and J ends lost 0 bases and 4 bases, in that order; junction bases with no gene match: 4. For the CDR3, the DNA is TGTGCCTGGAGTGTCTCTAGCGGGAGTGCAGATACGCAGTATTTT. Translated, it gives CAWSVSSGSADTQYF.

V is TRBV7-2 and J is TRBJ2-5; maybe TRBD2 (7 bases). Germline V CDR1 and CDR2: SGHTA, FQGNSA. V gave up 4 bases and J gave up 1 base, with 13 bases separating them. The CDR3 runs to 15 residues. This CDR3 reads CASSSPGGPQETQYF. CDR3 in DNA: TGTGCCAGCAGCTCCCCGGGGGGCCCCCAAGAGACCCAGTACTTC.

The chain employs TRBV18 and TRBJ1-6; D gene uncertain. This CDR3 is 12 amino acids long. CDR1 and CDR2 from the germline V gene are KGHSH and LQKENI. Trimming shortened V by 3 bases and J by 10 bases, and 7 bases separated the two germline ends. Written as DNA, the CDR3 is TGTGCCAGCTCACCGAACGGCTCACCCCTCCACTTT. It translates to CASSPNGSPLHF.

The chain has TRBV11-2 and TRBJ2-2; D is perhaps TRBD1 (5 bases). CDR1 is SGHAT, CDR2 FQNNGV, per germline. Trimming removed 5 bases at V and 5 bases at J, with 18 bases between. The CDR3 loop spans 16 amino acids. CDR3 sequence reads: CASSHPRGKRTGELFF. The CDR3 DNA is TGTGCCAGCAGCCATCCAAGGGGCAAGAGGACCGGGGAGCTGTTTTTT.

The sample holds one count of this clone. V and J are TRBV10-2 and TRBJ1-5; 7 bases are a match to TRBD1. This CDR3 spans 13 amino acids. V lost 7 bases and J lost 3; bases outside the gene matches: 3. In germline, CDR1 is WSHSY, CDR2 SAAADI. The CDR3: CASTDRANQPQHF. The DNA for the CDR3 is TGCGCCAGCACCGACAGGGCCAATCAGCCCCAGCATTTT.

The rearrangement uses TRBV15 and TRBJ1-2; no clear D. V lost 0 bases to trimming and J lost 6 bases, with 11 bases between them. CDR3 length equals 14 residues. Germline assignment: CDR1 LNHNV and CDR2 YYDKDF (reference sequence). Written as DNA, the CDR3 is TGTGCCACCAGCAGAGACCGCCAGTCCAATGGCTACACCTTC. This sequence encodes CATSRDRQSNGYTF.

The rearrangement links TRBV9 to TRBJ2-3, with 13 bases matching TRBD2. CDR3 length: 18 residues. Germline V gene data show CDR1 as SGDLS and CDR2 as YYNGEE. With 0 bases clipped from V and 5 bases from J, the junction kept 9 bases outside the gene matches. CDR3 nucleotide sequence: TGTGCCAGCAGCGTAGGAACCGGACTAGCGGGAGACGGAGATACGCAGTATTTT. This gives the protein CASSVGTGLAGDGDTQYF.

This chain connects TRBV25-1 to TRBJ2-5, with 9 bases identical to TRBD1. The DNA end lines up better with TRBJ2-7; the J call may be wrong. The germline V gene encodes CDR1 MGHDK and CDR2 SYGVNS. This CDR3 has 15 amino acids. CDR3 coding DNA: TGTGCCAGCAGTGATCTCGGGACAGGGCTATACGAGCAGTACTTC. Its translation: CASSDLGTGLYEQYF.